The TCR beta chain under discussion was sequenced for a study of cytomegalovirus exposure and HLA in healthy donors. About the research overall: As released early, the data held 75 million to 90 million unique TCRs from HLA-typed donors.

Findings and limits, study-wide: Productive rates of about 87% or about 30% were seen for most TCR beta V segments in an earlier analysis. It was likely that a cluster of highly shared sequence variants was a sequencing artifact.

13 Jbeta primers and 60 Vbeta primers were used for the PCR. The table came from immunoSEQ multiplex PCR; TCRdb's copy has only in-frame clones and leaves some out. Of approximately 100,000 clones detected, 75% appear once; the ten largest clones hold roughly 13%. Germline V lookup: CDR1 ENHRY, CDR2 SYGVKD. Trimming shortened V by 6 bases and J by 5 bases, and 14 bases separated the two germline ends. This CDR3 is 14 amino acids long. A few counts support this clone. Its cognate antigen is unknown. The V and J genes are TRBV10-3 and TRBJ2-1; a possible D gene is TRBD1 (6 bases). The source of this sequence is a male donor in good health and CMV-seropositive. The material sequenced was PBMCs. CDR3 amino acids: CAISTGQLHNEQFF. The CDR3 region has the DNA TGTGCCATCAGCACCGGACAGCTACACAATGAGCAGTTCTTC.